This T cell receptor beta chain was identified in a study of technical replicates of blood from a handful of donors. The sample holds a few counts of this clone. The same CDR3 also results from other DNA sequences found in this sample. V was trimmed by 2 bases and J by 2 bases, leaving 6 bases between them. Germline lookup yields CDR1 MNHEY and CDR2 SMNVEV (reference sequence). CDR3 length: 13 residues. Here immunoSEQ multiplex PCR was the method, and the copy in TCRdb shows in-frame clones only, minus some. The top ten clones hold less than 0.3% of a sample with roughly 80,000 clones, roughly 93% of them seen once.

Material: T cells isolated from PBMCs. This sequence was found in a human donor in good health. The rearrangement links TRBV27 to TRBJ1-1, with TRBD1 as a possible D gene (5 bases). For the CDR3, the DNA is TGTGCCAGCAGTTTACAGGGTAACACTGAAGCTTTCTTT. Its translation: CASSLQGNTEAFF.